The 21 T cell receptor beta chains given below trace back to one sample, sequenced in a study of T cell repertoires in cytomegalovirus infection. TCRdb ran MiXCR on the reads and lists one entry per CDR3 protein. Among under 850,000 distinct CDR3 sequences listed, less than 40% were seen once. The sequenced sample consisted of PBMCs. These receptors were collected from a human donor in good health (CMV status not recorded). Some clones in this sample may be carry-over from other donors' samples.

The chain combines TRBV28 with TRBJ2-3; the D call may be TRBD1 or TRBD2 (5 bases each). Trimming took 5 bases from V and 0 from J, leaving 12 bases between them. This CDR3 has 15 amino acids. In germline, CDR1 is MDHEN, CDR2 SYDVKM. CDR3: CASSMRGSSTDTQYF. CDR3 bases: TGTGCCAGCAGTATGAGGGGATCTAGCACAGATACGCAGTATTTT.

The chain employs TRBV9 and TRBJ2-1; 12 bases are shared with TRBD2. In germline, CDR1 is SGDLS, CDR2 YYNGEE. The junction had 9 bases not matched to a gene; V was cut back by 0 bases and J by 2 bases. The CDR3 loop spans 19 amino acids. CDR3: CASSVVPSGRAFTYNEQFF. CDR3 DNA sequence: TGTGCCAGCAGCGTAGTTCCTAGCGGGAGGGCCTTCACCTACAATGAGCAGTTCTTC. The full variable domain, rest sourced from reference TRBV9 and TRBJ2-1, is DSGVTQTPKHLITATGQRVTLRCSPRSGDLSVYWYQQSLDQGLQFLIQYYNGEERAKGNILERFSAQQFPDLHSELNLSSLELGDSALYFCASSVVPSGRAFTYNEQFFGPGTRLTVL.

This chain connects TRBV7-2 to TRBJ1-1, with no clear D. Germline CDR1 and CDR2: SGHTA and FQGNSA. CDR3 length: 12 residues. Trimming removed 1 base at V and 11 bases at J, with 11 bases between. CDR3 sequence: CASSLDDVGAFF. The CDR3 coding sequence is TGTGCCAGCAGCTTAGACGATGTTGGCGCTTTCTTT.

The V gene is TRBV7-9, the J gene TRBJ1-1; D remains ambiguous. The germline V gene encodes CDR1 SEHNR and CDR2 FQNEAQ (reference sequence). Trimming removed 4 bases from V and 4 bases from J, with 10 bases in between. The CDR3 length is 13 residues. CDR3 in amino acids: CASSSTVVTEAFF. CDR3 DNA: TGTGCCAGCAGCTCCACGGTAGTCACTGAAGCTTTCTTT.

The chain has TRBV20-1 and TRBJ1-1, with D unclear. Germline CDR1 reads DFQATT; CDR2 reads SNEGSKA (reference sequence). This CDR3 is built from 11 residues. CDR3 coding DNA: TGCAGCGCTGGGGTCGCCACTGAAGCTTTCTTT. Its protein is CSAGVATEAFF.

At least ten counts were recorded for this clonotype. The V and J genes are TRBV10-2 and TRBJ1-5; D is undetermined. The V gene's germline CDR1 is WSHSY and CDR2 SAAADI. Trimming removed 4 bases from V and 5 bases from J, with 9 bases in between. This CDR3 is built from 13 residues. The CDR3 spells CASSVGIHQPQHF. The CDR3 bases are TGCGCCAGCAGTGTAGGGATCCATCAGCCCCAGCATTTT.

This clonotype was seen a handful of times. The J gene is TRBJ2-7, the V gene TRBV6-6, with D maybe TRBD1 (6 bases). This CDR3 is built from 16 residues. With 8 bases removed from V and 2 bases from J, the gap between germline ends came to 22 bases. CDR1 is MNHNY, CDR2 SVGAGI, per germline (reference sequence). The DNA for the CDR3 is TGTGCCAGCCGGCGAGGTAACCGGGACACCACCTACGAGCAGTACTTC. It is translated as CASRRGNRDTTYEQYF.

This clonotype was observed at least ten times. The chain combines TRBV7-2 with TRBJ2-5; TRBD1 is a possible D gene (6 bases). V gave up 11 bases and J gave up 2 bases, with 15 bases separating them. This CDR3 region has 13 residues. Germline CDR1 reads SGHTA; CDR2 reads FQGNSA. For the CDR3, the DNA is TGTGCCTGTCAGCAGGGGCCACAAGAGACCCAGTACTTC. It specifies CACQQGPQETQYF. Full variable domain (remainder filled in from reference TRBV7-2 and TRBJ2-5): GAGVSQSPSNKVTEKGKDVELRCDPISGHTALYWYRQSLGQGLEFLIYFQGNSAPDKSGLPSDRFSAERTGGSVSTLTIQRTQQEDSAVYLCACQQGPQETQYFGPGTRLLVL.

Points on this clonotype: Without the conserved terminal phenylalanine or tryptophan, this CDR3 likely stems from a read error. V usage is TRBV7-6 and J usage is TRBJ2-7; D gene unclear. The germline CDR1 and CDR2 sequences are SGHVS and FNYEAQ. The CDR3 spans 13 residues. Deletions cut 1 base from V and 3 bases from J, with 7 bases between. CDR3 sequence: CASSLDRNYEQYL. For the CDR3, the DNA is TGTGCCAGCAGCTTAGACAGAAACTACGAGCAGTACTTA.

At least ten counts were recorded for this clonotype. V usage is TRBV7-3 and J usage is TRBJ2-5; 8 bases agree with TRBD2. The junction had 3 bases not matched to a gene; V was cut back by 2 bases and J by 1 base. The V gene's germline CDR1 is SGHTA and CDR2 FQGTGA. The CDR3 has 15 residues. The CDR3 sequence is CASSLAGGFQETQYF. The CDR3 DNA follows: TGTGCCAGCAGCTTAGCGGGGGGTTTCCAAGAGACCCAGTACTTC.

The chain couples TRBV19 to TRBJ1-5; 8 bases line up with TRBD1. The CDR3 runs 16 residues. Germline V CDR1 and CDR2: LNHDA, SQIVND (reference sequence). Losses at the gene ends were 5 bases for V and 4 bases for J; bases not matched to a gene: 10. CDR3 residues: CASSLLRTGRNQPQHF. The CDR3 coding sequence is TGTGCCAGTAGTCTACTAAGGACAGGGAGAAATCAGCCCCAGCATTTT.

The genes are TRBV12-3 or TRBV12-4 and TRBJ2-7; TRBD1 matches 11 bases. The CDR3 is made up of 17 amino acids. Trimming at V came to 2 bases and at J to 6 bases, leaving 12 bases not matched to a gene. In DNA, the CDR3 is TGTGCCAGCAGTTTAACCACCGGGACAGGGGGTCTAGGCGAGCAGTACTTC. This encodes CASSLTTGTGGLGEQYF.

CDR3 loop: CASSGSGVTEAFF. The CDR3 DNA sequence: TGTGCCAGCAGTGGGTCTGGTGTCACTGAAGCTTTCTTT. This chain links TRBV2 with TRBJ1-1, with unresolved D. The CDR3 sequence is 13 residues long. Trimming cost V 4 bases and J 4 bases, with 10 bases left between them. The germline V gene encodes CDR1 SNHLY and CDR2 FYNNEI. The full variable domain, in which reference TRBV2 and TRBJ1-1 provide the parts outside the CDR3, is EPEVTQTPSHQVTQMGQEVILRCVPISNHLYFYWYRQILGQKVEFLVSFYNNEISEKSEIFDDQFSVERPDGSNFTLKIRSTKLEDSAMYFCASSGSGVTEAFFGQGTRLTVV.

A few counts support this clonotype. The V and J genes are TRBV6-2 or TRBV6-3 and TRBJ1-1; no clear D. Deletions cut 2 bases from V and 5 bases from J, with 9 bases between. Germline V lookup: CDR1 MNHEY, CDR2 SVGEGT. This CDR3 is built from 13 residues. The CDR3 DNA reads TGTGCCAGCAGTTACATGCCATCGACTGAAGCTTTCTTT. Its translation is CASSYMPSTEAFF.

The chain links TRBV10-3 to TRBJ1-5; perhaps TRBD1 as D (5 bases). This CDR3 comprises 13 residues. Trimming stripped 4 bases from V and 5 bases from J, with 9 bases between. Germline CDR1 is ENHRY and CDR2 is SYGVKD. CDR3 DNA: TGTGCCATCAGTGGTCAGGGAGATCAGCCCCAGCATTTT. Its protein product is CAISGQGDQPQHF.

The chain joins TRBV10-3 to TRBJ2-1; possibly TRBD1 for D (6 bases). CDR1 ENHRY and CDR2 SYGVKD come from the germline V gene. CDR3 length equals 16 residues. V was shortened by 0 bases and J by 8 bases, with 17 bases between the two germline ends. The chain's CDR3 is CAISESVTAKGDEQFF. The CDR3 DNA sequence: TGTGCCATCAGTGAGTCTGTGACCGCCAAGGGGGATGAGCAGTTCTTC.

This clonotype came up many times. The chain couples TRBV7-2 to TRBJ2-2; 11 nucleotides align to TRBD2. J lost 2 bases, V lost 1 base, and 3 bases had no gene match. This CDR3 comprises 17 residues. CDR1 is SGHTA and CDR2 is FQGNSA in the germline V gene. In nucleotides, the CDR3 is TGTGCCAGCAGCTTAGTCGGGACTAGCGGTAACACCGGGGAGCTGTTTTTT. Protein product: CASSLVGTSGNTGELFF.

This sequence joins TRBV27 and TRBJ2-1; D ambiguous. This CDR3 has 16 amino acids. The germline CDR1 and CDR2 sequences are MNHEY and SMNVEV (reference sequence). V lost 0 bases, J lost 2 bases, and 11 bases lay in between. CDR3 in amino acids: CASSLSTPNPYNEQFF. CDR3 nucleotides: TGTGCCAGCAGTTTATCGACCCCGAACCCCTACAATGAGCAGTTCTTC.

CDR3 DNA sequence: TGCGCCAGCAGCTTGGCCCGGACAGCCTCCCAAGAGACCCAGTACTTC. Its translation is CASSLARTASQETQYF. V and J are TRBV5-1 and TRBJ2-5; tentatively, D is TRBD1 (6 bases). Germline CDR1 is SGHRS and CDR2 is YFSETQ. V lost 0 bases and J lost 1, with 13 bases in between. This CDR3 is 16 amino acids long.

V and J are TRBV2 and TRBJ1-2, with D tentatively TRBD1 (6 bases). Germline V CDR1 and CDR2: SNHLY, FYNNEI. The CDR3 totals 15 residues. The V gene lost 2 bases and the J gene lost 4 bases, with 14 bases spanning the gap. The CDR3 sequence is CASSESRGVGYGYTF. For the CDR3, the DNA is TGTGCCAGCAGTGAAAGCAGGGGAGTTGGCTATGGCTACACCTTC.

This clonotype has just one count. The chain uses TRBV28 and TRBJ2-1, with 10 bases lining up with TRBD2. CDR3 size: 14 residues. The V and J ends lost 3 bases and 6 bases, in that order; junction bases with no gene match: 2. CDR1 MDHEN and CDR2 SYDVKM come from the germline V gene. In DNA, the CDR3 is TGTGCCAGCAGTTTGGGACTAGCGCGCAATGAGCAGTTCTTC. It specifies CASSLGLARNEQFF.